The T cell receptor beta chain described here comes from a study of T cell responses to AZD1222 COVID-19 vaccine. Study-wide results and caveats: Among AZD1222 vaccinees, only five or six were seropositive at baseline.

Comment on this clone: The antigen is not known.

Germline V gives CDR1 MNHEY, CDR2 SVGEGT. CDR3 length equals 14 residues. Between the trimmed V and J ends, which lost 6 bases and 8 bases, there was a span of 18 bases. Produced via immunoSEQ multiplex PCR; TCRdb's table is partial and in-frame only. The profile shows tens of thousands of clones, approximately 89% of them singletons. The chain recombines TRBV6-2 or TRBV6-3 with TRBJ2-3; the D call may be TRBD1 or TRBD2 (5 bases each). The TCR was taken from an adult in good health. The material sequenced was peripheral blood, taken on day 0 of AZD1222 vaccination. In DNA, the CDR3 is TGTGCCAGCAGCCGTACTGGGACCGGGGTTACGCAGTATTTT. It encodes CASSRTGTGVTQYF.